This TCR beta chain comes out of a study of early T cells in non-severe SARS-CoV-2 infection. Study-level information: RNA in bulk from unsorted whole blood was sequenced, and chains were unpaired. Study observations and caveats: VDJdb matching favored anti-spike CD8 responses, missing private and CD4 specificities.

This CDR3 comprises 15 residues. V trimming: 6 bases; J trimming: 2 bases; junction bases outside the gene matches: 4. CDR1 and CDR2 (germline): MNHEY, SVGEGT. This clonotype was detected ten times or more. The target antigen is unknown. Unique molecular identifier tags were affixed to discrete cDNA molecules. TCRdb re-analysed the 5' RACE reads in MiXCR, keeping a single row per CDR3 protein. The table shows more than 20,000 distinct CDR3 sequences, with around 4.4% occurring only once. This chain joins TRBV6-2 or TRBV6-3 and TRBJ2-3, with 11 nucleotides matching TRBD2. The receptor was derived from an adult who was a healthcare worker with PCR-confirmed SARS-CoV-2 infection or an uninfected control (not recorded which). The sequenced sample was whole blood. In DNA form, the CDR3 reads TGTGCCAGCAGGAGGGGACTAGCGGACACAGATACGCAGTATTTT. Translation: CASRRGLADTDTQYF.